These 7 T cell receptor gamma chains share one sample of origin, sequenced in a study of gamma-delta chains in newborns, infants, children. TCRdb re-called the reads with CATT. Seen here are 2,500 to 3,500 gamma-chain clones, roughly 28% observed once, and the top ten hold over 15%. The sample comprised blood. The receptors derive from a child who was a newborn, infant or young child, either healthy, febrile or measles-vaccinated (not recorded which).

The chain combines TRGV9 with TRGJP. The CDR3 consists of 14 residues. The J segment lost 6 bases and the V segment lost 6 bases, leaving 2 bases of the junction unmatched. Germline V gene data show CDR1 as GITISATS and CDR2 as ISYDGTV (reference sequence). In nucleotides, the CDR3 is TGTGCCTTGTGGACAGAGTTGGGCAAAAAAATCAAGGTATTT. Protein: CALWTELGKKIKVF.

This clone has a handful of counts. The chain has TRGV9 and TRGJ1 or TRGJ2. The CDR3 totals 9 residues. Trimming took 4 bases from V and 9 from J; bases not matched to a gene: 0. Looked up from germline, CDR1 is GITISATS and CDR2 is ISYDGTV (reference sequence). The CDR3: CALWDKKLF. The CDR3 region has the DNA TGTGCCTTGTGGGATAAGAAACTCTTT.

Relative to its sample, this clone is medium-sized. The rearrangement uses TRGV2 and TRGJ1 or TRGJ2. This CDR3 contains 13 residues. Germline loops: CDR1 EGSNGY, CDR2 YDSYNSKV. V shed 0 bases, J shed 5 bases, and the junction held 4 bases outside the gene matches. The DNA of the CDR3 is TGTGCCACCTGGGACGGGCGGGATTATAAGAAACTCTTT. Amino acids: CATWDGRDYKKLF.

This clone was detected a few times. The CDR3 reads CALWEGTDYYKKLF. CDR3 nucleotide sequence: TGTGCCTTGTGGGAGGGTACAGATTATTATAAGAAACTCTTT. The rearrangement uses TRGV9 and TRGJ1 or TRGJ2. CDR3 length equals 14 residues. The V gene end was trimmed by 2 bases and the J gene end by 2 bases; junction bases not matched to a gene: 6. CDR1 is GITISATS, CDR2 ISYDGTV, per germline (reference sequence).

On this clone: The junction does not match germline at one end; this may be a read error. The chain links TRGV9 to TRGJ1 or TRGJ2. The CDR3 loop spans 12 amino acids. The germline V gene has CDR1 GITISATS and CDR2 ISYDGTV (reference sequence). DNA for the CDR3: TGTGCCTTGTGGGCCGTGTATTATGAGAAACTCTTT. This encodes CALWAVYYEKLF.

The genes are TRGV4 and TRGJ1 or TRGJ2. CDR1 EGSTGY and CDR2 YDSYTSSV come from the germline V gene. V lost 5 bases, J lost 4 bases, and 11 bases stayed unmatched. This CDR3 has 14 amino acids. The DNA for the CDR3 is TGTGCCACCTGGGCCCTAGGGGGGTATTATAAGAAACTCTTT. Encoded protein: CATWALGGYYKKLF.

The chain has TRGV9 and TRGJ1 or TRGJ2. This CDR3 is built from 11 residues. Trimming at V came to 5 bases and at J to 8 bases, leaving 6 bases not matched to a gene. The germline V gene has CDR1 GITISATS and CDR2 ISYDGTV (reference sequence). CDR3 in amino acids: CALWGSDKKLF. In DNA, the CDR3 is TGTGCCTTGTGGGGGAGTGATAAGAAACTCTTT.